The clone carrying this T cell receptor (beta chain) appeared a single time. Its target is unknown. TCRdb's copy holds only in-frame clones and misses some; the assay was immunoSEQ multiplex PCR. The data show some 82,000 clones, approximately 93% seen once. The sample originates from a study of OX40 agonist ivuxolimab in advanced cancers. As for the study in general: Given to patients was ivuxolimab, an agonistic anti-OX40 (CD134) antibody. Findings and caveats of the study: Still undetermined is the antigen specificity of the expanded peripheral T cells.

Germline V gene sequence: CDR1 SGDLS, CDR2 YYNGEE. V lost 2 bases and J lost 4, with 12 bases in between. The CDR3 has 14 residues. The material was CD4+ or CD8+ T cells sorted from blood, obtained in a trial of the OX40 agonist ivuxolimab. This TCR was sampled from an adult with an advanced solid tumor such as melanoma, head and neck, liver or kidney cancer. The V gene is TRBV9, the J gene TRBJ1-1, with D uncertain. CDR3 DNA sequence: TGTGCCAGCAGCGTCGGAGGTAGATCCACTGAAGCTTTCTTT. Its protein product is CASSVGGRSTEAFF.